The 10 T cell receptor beta chains below all came from one sample that was sequenced in a study of blood T cell repertoires in COVID-19. Profiling relied on immunoSEQ multiplex PCR, and the TCRdb table lists in-frame clones only, not all of them. The table lists about 200,000 clones, about 84% of them singletons. Sequences were obtained from PBMCs or T cells enriched from blood (not recorded which). Receptor source: a man aged 40-55 years with acute COVID-19.

The chain combines TRBV6-2 or TRBV6-3 with TRBJ2-5; 8 bases are a match to TRBD1. This CDR3 region has 16 residues. V was pared by 6 bases and J by 6 bases, with 15 bases of the junction left unmatched. Germline CDR1 and CDR2: MNHEY and SVGEGT. CDR3 DNA: TGTGCCAGCAGCCCCCAGGGGGCGCAGGTCCTCCAGACCCAGTACTTC. Its protein is CASSPQGAQVLQTQYF.

The gene calls are TRBV6-7 and TRBJ1-2, with 8 bases that match TRBD1. TRBV6-7 is reported as an ORF; its role is uncertain. The V and J ends lost 6 bases and 4 bases, in that order; junction bases with no gene match: 7. This CDR3 contains 14 residues. CDR3 nucleotide sequence: TGTGCCAGCAGGGGGACAGGTCCATTCTATGGCTACACCTTC. This gives the protein CASRGTGPFYGYTF.

The V and J genes are TRBV24-1 and TRBJ1-4; 11 bases align to TRBD1. The trim removed 7 bases at V and 3 bases at J, leaving 6 bases unmatched. The germline CDR1 and CDR2 sequences are KGHDR and SFDVKD. The CDR3 has 16 residues. The CDR3 loop reads CATRDRGLSANEKLFF. The CDR3, as DNA: TGTGCCACCAGGGACAGGGGGCTTAGTGCTAATGAAAAACTGTTTTTT.

The V gene is TRBV7-8, the J gene TRBJ1-1; 10 positions match TRBD1. Germline CDR1 and CDR2: SGHVS and FQNEAQ. V gave up 5 bases and J gave up 5 bases; unmatched junction bases: 8. The CDR3 is made up of 15 amino acids. CDR3: CASSAGTGVRTEAFF. The CDR3 DNA reads as TGTGCCAGCAGCGCCGGGACAGGGGTGAGGACTGAAGCTTTCTTT.

V usage is TRBV30 and J usage is TRBJ2-1; D is unclear. CDR3 length equals 11 residues. Germline-derived CDR1 and CDR2 are GTSNPN and SVGIG (reference sequence). The V end lost 2 bases, the J end lost 6 bases, and 5 bases lay between the germline ends. CDR3 protein: CAWSRSNEQFF. The CDR3 DNA is TGTGCCTGGAGTCGCAGCAATGAGCAGTTCTTC.

The V call is TRBV9, the J call TRBJ2-1; 9 bases fit TRBD2. Germline values: CDR1 SGDLS, CDR2 YYNGEE. The CDR3 has 16 amino acids. Germline trimming cut 4 bases from V and 0 bases from J; bases unmatched to any gene: 5. CDR3 DNA: TGTGCCAGCAGCTCGCGGCGGGAGGGCTCCTACAATGAGCAGTTCTTC. The encoded protein is CASSSRREGSYNEQFF.

Here the CDR3 reads CASSHSNRISYNEQFF. The CDR3 nucleotides read TGTGCCAGCAGCCATTCAAACAGGATCTCCTACAATGAGCAGTTCTTC. The chain employs TRBV3-1 (or the pseudogene TRBV3-2) and TRBJ2-1; a possible D gene is TRBD1 (5 bases). Germline CDR1 and CDR2: LGHDT and YNNKEL (reference sequence). Trimming took 3 bases from V and 0 from J, leaving 12 bases between them. CDR3 length: 16 residues.

The chain combines TRBV6-5 with TRBJ1-6; 7 nucleotides match TRBD1. The ends lost 2 bases at V and 9 bases at J; junction bases unmatched: 4. This CDR3 is 14 amino acids long. CDR1 is MNHEY, CDR2 SVGAGI, per germline. CDR3 sequence reads: CASSYAQGGSPLHF. The DNA for the CDR3 is TGTGCCAGCAGTTACGCCCAGGGGGGTTCACCCCTCCACTTT.

The chain uses TRBV24-1 and TRBJ2-3; the match to TRBD2 covers 8 bases. CDR1 KGHDR and CDR2 SFDVKD come from the germline V gene. With 2 bases clipped from V and 4 bases from J, the junction kept 7 bases outside the gene matches. The CDR3 length is 16 residues. This CDR3 reads CATSDYGTRGSDTQYF. The CDR3 DNA reads TGTGCCACCAGTGATTACGGGACTAGAGGTTCAGATACGCAGTATTTT.

CDR3 sequence reads: CASSSLAGVRDTQYF. For the CDR3, the DNA is TGCGCCAGCAGCTCCTTAGCGGGAGTACGAGATACGCAGTATTTT. The rearrangement links TRBV5-1 to TRBJ2-3, with 9 bases aligning to TRBD2. CDR3 length: 15 amino acids. V trimming: 3 bases; J trimming: 5 bases; junction bases outside the gene matches: 7. Germline V CDR1 and CDR2: SGHRS, YFSETQ.